The 21 T cell receptor beta chains below all came from one sample that was sequenced in a study of shared clonotypes between healthy human individuals (dated by TCRdb to 2020 to 2021). The library came from the immunoSEQ multiplex PCR assay. Not all clones reach the TCRdb copy of this immuneACCESS table, which keeps in-frame sequences only. Checked studies attribute under half of the gap to unresolved V genes and leave the rest unexplained. A total of roughly 76,000 clones appear in this sample, 60% to 70% of them only once. The top ten clonotypes cover about half of the sample. What was sequenced was memory CD8+ T cells sorted from blood. In light of the paper, this sample's cell subset or site label describes: CD45RO+ cells pooled with CCR7-negative TemRA cells. The receptors stem from a man aged 25 to 45 in good health.

This clone came up a few times. Other DNA sequences in this sample translate to the same CDR3. The gene calls are TRBV5-1 and TRBJ2-3; the D is unclear. The CDR3 has 12 amino acids. CDR1 and CDR2 from the germline V gene are SGHRS and YFSETQ. V was trimmed by 2 bases and J by 6 bases, leaving 7 bases between them. CDR3 DNA: TGCGCCAGCAGCTTAAGTTCGGATACGCAGTATTTT. Translation gives CASSLSSDTQYF.

The V and J genes are TRBV7-2 and TRBJ2-2, with D possibly being TRBD2 (5 bases). The CDR3 extends over 11 amino acids. Trimming took 5 bases from V and 10 from J, leaving 8 bases between them. Germline CDR1 and CDR2: SGHTA and FQGNSA. The DNA of the CDR3 is TGTGCCAGCAGCACCGGACTGGAGCTGTTTTTT. This encodes CASSTGLELFF.

This chain connects TRBV5-5 to TRBJ2-5; 7 bases align to TRBD2. The CDR3 totals 17 residues. With 4 bases clipped from V and 4 bases from J, the junction kept 16 bases outside the gene matches. CDR1 and CDR2 (germline): SGHKS, YYEKEE (reference sequence). CDR3 nucleotides: TGTGCCAGCAGCCCACCTGTCGAGGCGGGAGTTGCAGAGACCCAGTACTTC. Translated: CASSPPVEAGVAETQYF.

The chain combines TRBV27 with TRBJ2-3; the D is unclear. The CDR3 is made up of 12 amino acids. V lost 6 bases to trimming and J lost 2 bases, with 6 bases between them. Germline V gene lookup returns CDR1 MNHEY and CDR2 SMNVEV (reference sequence). CDR3 DNA: TGTGCCAGCAGCAAGTACACAGATACGCAGTATTTT. This gives the protein CASSKYTDTQYF.

This clone occurred a few times. V usage is TRBV11-2 and J usage is TRBJ1-2, with 10 bases fitting TRBD1. The CDR3 is 13 residues long. From germline, CDR1 is SGHAT and CDR2 FQNNGV. J was trimmed by 4 bases and V by 4 bases; bases with no gene match: 0. CDR3 protein: CASSWDRGYGYTF. CDR3 coding DNA: TGTGCCAGCAGCTGGGACAGGGGCTATGGCTACACCTTC.

V gene TRBV13 combines with J gene TRBJ1-5; D unclear. Germline assignment: CDR1 PRHDT and CDR2 FYEKMQ (reference sequence). The CDR3 has 15 amino acids. V lost 7 bases to trimming and J lost 2 bases, with 15 bases between them. CDR3 nucleotide sequence: TGTGCCAGCAAAATTTGGGGAGAGGGCAATCAGCCCCAGCATTTT. This encodes CASKIWGEGNQPQHF.

This sequence joins TRBV27 and TRBJ2-1, with D possibly TRBD1 on 6 matching bases. CDR1 is MNHEY and CDR2 is SMNVEV in the germline V gene (reference sequence). The V end was cut by 0 bases, the J end by 7 bases, with 10 bases between. The CDR3 is 14 residues long. The CDR3: CASSLSTGKNEQFF. As DNA, the CDR3 is TGTGCCAGCAGTTTATCAACAGGGAAGAATGAGCAGTTCTTC.

This chain's CDR3 is CASRGYRDSELFF. As DNA, the CDR3 is TGTGCCAGCAGGGGATACAGGGACTCGGAGCTGTTTTTT. V and J are TRBV2 and TRBJ2-2; D might be TRBD1 or TRBD2, each matching 6 bases. From germline, CDR1 is SNHLY and CDR2 FYNNEI. V was clipped by 6 bases and J by 10 bases, with 15 bases between them. This CDR3 has 13 amino acids.

The chain uses TRBV11-3 and TRBJ2-1; no clear D gene. CDR1 and CDR2 from the germline V gene are SGHNT and YENEEA. This CDR3 is built from 15 residues. V lost 4 bases, J lost 0 bases, and 10 bases lay in between. The CDR3 sequence: CASSSAVGSYNEQFF. In nucleotides, the CDR3 is TGTGCCAGCAGCTCCGCCGTCGGCTCCTACAATGAGCAGTTCTTC.

This clone has at least ten counts. The V call is TRBV6-1, the J call TRBJ2-7, with 7 bases lining up with TRBD2. This CDR3 comprises 16 residues. Trimming removed 4 bases from V and 3 bases from J; junction bases left unmatched: 12. CDR1 is MNHNS and CDR2 is SASEGT in the germline V gene. CDR3 protein: CASSVRGRGGDYEQYF. Here the CDR3 DNA reads TGTGCCAGCAGTGTGCGCGGACGTGGGGGGGACTACGAGCAGTACTTC.

The sample holds many counts of this clone. V and J are TRBV27 and TRBJ2-3, with 8 bases lining up with TRBD2. From germline, CDR1 is MNHEY and CDR2 SMNVEV (reference sequence). CDR3 length: 18 residues. V lost 5 bases and J lost 2; bases outside the gene matches: 15. CDR3 DNA: TGTGCCAGCAGTCCCTTAGCCACCGGGAGGGCCCTCACAGATACGCAGTATTTT. Amino acids: CASSPLATGRALTDTQYF.

The chain employs TRBV28 and TRBJ2-7; either TRBD1 or TRBD2 may fit D (5 bases each). V lost 5 bases and J 0 bases, leaving 17 bases between the germline ends. This CDR3 contains 16 residues. Per germline, CDR1 MDHEN and CDR2 SYDVKM. This CDR3 reads CASSTTGTDYSYEQYF. CDR3 bases: TGTGCCAGCAGTACCACCGGGACCGACTACTCCTACGAGCAGTACTTC. Full variable domain (rest looked up from reference TRBV28 and TRBJ2-7): DVKVTQSSRYLVKRTGEKVFLECVQDMDHENMFWYRQDPGLGLRLIYFSYDVKMKEKGDIPEGYSVSREKKERFSLILESASTNQTSMYLCASSTTGTDYSYEQYFGPGTRLTVT.

The chain is built from TRBV30 and TRBJ2-3; 7 nucleotides agree with TRBD2. This CDR3 contains 20 residues. The trim removed 2 bases at V and 0 bases at J, leaving 20 bases unmatched. From germline, CDR1 is GTSNPN and CDR2 SVGIG (reference sequence). The CDR3 region has the DNA TGTGCCTGGAGTCCGACTAGCCCAACCCACCCGTTAACTAGCACAGATACGCAGTATTTT. Translated: CAWSPTSPTHPLTSTDTQYF.

V usage is TRBV19 and J usage is TRBJ1-5; the D is unclear. Germline loops: CDR1 LNHDA, CDR2 SQIVND (reference sequence). V lost 5 bases and J 0 bases, leaving 20 bases between the germline ends. This CDR3 has 18 residues. The CDR3: CASSYEASGTYSNQPQHF. CDR3 sequence (DNA): TGTGCCAGTAGTTATGAGGCTAGTGGCACTTATAGCAATCAGCCCCAGCATTTT.

The chain combines TRBV28 with TRBJ2-3; 9 bases are shared with TRBD2. This CDR3 comprises 16 residues. Trimming cost V 6 bases and J 3 bases; bases outside gene matches: 10. Germline CDR1 is MDHEN and CDR2 is SYDVKM. The CDR3 DNA sequence: TGTGCCAGCAGCTCCCTCGGCGGGAGGGAGACAGATACGCAGTATTTT. Protein sequence: CASSSLGGRETDTQYF.

In this sample, this clone turned up a few times. The chain carries TRBV11-2 and TRBJ2-5, with unresolved D. Germline V CDR1 and CDR2: SGHAT, FQNNGV. Trimming removed 2 bases at V and 3 bases at J, with 22 bases between. The CDR3 extends over 18 amino acids. The chain's CDR3 is CASSLFSLGRTFEETQYF. The CDR3 nucleotides are TGTGCCAGCAGCTTATTTAGCTTAGGCCGTACGTTCGAAGAGACCCAGTACTTC. The whole variable domain, filled in from reference TRBV11-2 and TRBJ2-5, reads EAGVAQSPRYKIIEKRQSVAFWCNPISGHATLYWYQQILGQGPKLLIQFQNNGVVDDSQLPKDRFSAERLKGVDSTLKIQPAKLEDSAVYLCASSLFSLGRTFEETQYFGPGTRLLVL.

This sequence joins TRBV5-6 and TRBJ1-1, with TRBD1 matching 7 bases. V lost 3 bases, J lost 4 bases, and 6 bases stayed unmatched. The CDR3 length is 14 residues. Germline V gene sequence: CDR1 SGHDT, CDR2 YYEEEE. CDR3 nucleotide sequence: TGTGCCAGCAGCTCGACGGACAGGTCCACTGAAGCTTTCTTT. Amino acids: CASSSTDRSTEAFF.

The rearrangement uses TRBV4-1 and TRBJ2-7; D possibly corresponds to TRBD1 (6 bases). The CDR3 totals 16 residues. The germline CDR1 and CDR2 sequences are MGHRA and YSYEKL. V was trimmed by 3 bases and J by 2 bases, leaving 17 bases between them. The CDR3 region is CASSQGPDRLTYEQYF. The CDR3 DNA follows: TGCGCCAGCAGCCAGGGGCCCGACAGGTTAACCTACGAGCAGTACTTC.

This clone was counted between two and nine times. In DNA, the CDR3 is TGTGCCAGCAGTTCGGGACAAATCTTTCAAGGCTACACCTTC. The encoded protein is CASSSGQIFQGYTF. This chain joins TRBV6-5 and TRBJ1-2, with a weak D call TRBD1 (6 bases). CDR3 length: 14 amino acids. CDR1 is MNHEY, CDR2 SVGAGI, per germline. Deletions cut 4 bases from V and 8 bases from J, with 17 bases between.

The chain recombines TRBV19 with TRBJ2-7; 12 nucleotides agree with TRBD1. Trimming took 5 bases from V and 6 from J; bases not matched to a gene: 20. Germline V gene sequence: CDR1 LNHDA, CDR2 SQIVND (reference sequence). The CDR3 runs to 19 residues. The CDR3 loop reads CASSPWDRGRTFSGGEQYF. Written as DNA, the CDR3 is TGTGCCAGTAGTCCCTGGGACAGGGGGCGTACGTTCTCCGGGGGCGAGCAGTACTTC.

In this sample, this clone turned up a few times. This chain uses TRBV6-1 with TRBJ1-5; D not resolved. The V end was cut by 2 bases, the J end by 11 bases, with 13 bases between. CDR3 length equals 13 residues. Germline CDR1 reads MNHNS; CDR2 reads SASEGT. The CDR3 loop is CASSELSVSAQHF. CDR3 DNA: TGTGCCAGCAGTGAACTGTCGGTTTCAGCCCAGCATTTT.